The present entry profiles one T cell receptor (beta chain) with its context. This specimen belongs to a study of cytomegalovirus exposure and HLA in healthy donors. Trimming cost V 3 bases and J 6 bases, with 17 bases left between them. The CDR3 extends over 16 amino acids. In germline, CDR1 is MGHRA, CDR2 YSYEKL. The PCR contained 60 Vbeta and 13 Jbeta primers. Produced via immunoSEQ multiplex PCR; TCRdb's table is partial and in-frame only. The sample yields around 220,000 clones, less than 80% seen once. The clonotype comes from a girl aged 2-10 years in good health and CMV-seronegative. The sequencing sample was made of PBMCs. The chain uses TRBV4-1 and TRBJ1-4; no definite D call. CDR3 nucleotide sequence: TGCGCCAGCAGCCAGTCGGATAGCTATGCCGATGAAAAACTGTTTTTT. Its protein is CASSQSDSYADEKLFF.